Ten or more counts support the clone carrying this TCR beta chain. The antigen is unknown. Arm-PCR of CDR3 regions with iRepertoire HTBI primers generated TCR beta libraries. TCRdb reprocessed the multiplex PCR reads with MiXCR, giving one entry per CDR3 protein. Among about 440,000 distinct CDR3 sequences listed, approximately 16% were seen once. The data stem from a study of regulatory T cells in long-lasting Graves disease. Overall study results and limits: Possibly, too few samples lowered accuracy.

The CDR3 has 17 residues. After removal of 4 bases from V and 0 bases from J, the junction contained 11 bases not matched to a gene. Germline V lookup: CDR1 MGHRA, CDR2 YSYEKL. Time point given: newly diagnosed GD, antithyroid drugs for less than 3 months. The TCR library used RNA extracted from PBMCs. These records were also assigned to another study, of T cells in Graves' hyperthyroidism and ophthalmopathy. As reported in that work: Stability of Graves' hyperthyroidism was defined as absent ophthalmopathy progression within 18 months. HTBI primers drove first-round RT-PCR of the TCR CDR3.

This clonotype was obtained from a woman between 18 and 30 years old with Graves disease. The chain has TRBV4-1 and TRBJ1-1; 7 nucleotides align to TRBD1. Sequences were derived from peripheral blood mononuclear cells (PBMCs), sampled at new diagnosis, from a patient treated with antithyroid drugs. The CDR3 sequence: CASSLSLSDRVNTEAFF. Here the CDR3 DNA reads TGCGCCAGCAGCCTCAGTCTTTCCGACAGGGTGAACACTGAAGCTTTCTTT.